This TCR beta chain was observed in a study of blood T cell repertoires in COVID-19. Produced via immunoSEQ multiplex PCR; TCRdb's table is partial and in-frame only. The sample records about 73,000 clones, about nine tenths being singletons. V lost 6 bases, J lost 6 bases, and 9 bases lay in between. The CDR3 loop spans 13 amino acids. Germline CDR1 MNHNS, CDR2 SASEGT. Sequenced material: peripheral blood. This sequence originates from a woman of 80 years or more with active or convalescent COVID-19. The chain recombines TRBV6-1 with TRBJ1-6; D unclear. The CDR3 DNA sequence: TGTGCCAGCAGCCCAATTCCTAATTCACCCCTCCACTTT. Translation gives CASSPIPNSPLHF.